This record looks at one T cell receptor (beta chain) sequence and its context. It lacks a known antigen. No base-level quality is on record; no much larger clone is a single base apart. This beta chain appears as a stray read in a library generated for alpha chains; its size is not informative. The data were taken from a study of glioma-infiltrating T cells (dated by TCRdb to 2016 to 2017). Broadly, across the study: The study sequenced TCR alpha- and beta-chain repertoires from glioma tissue, from non-neoplastic brain tissue and from matched peripheral blood mononuclear cells. To measure how far tissue and blood T-cell populations diverged, each tissue-infiltrating repertoire was compared against the peripheral blood repertoire of the same patient. The paired cohort was made up of three low-grade glioma patients, several primary glioblastoma patients and three non-glioma patients who contributed non-neoplastic brain tissue. The research as a whole found: VJ-independent divergence between tissue and blood was below expectation in non-neoplastic patients but above expectation in all gliomas, especially low-grade gliomas. Tissue and blood shared very few CDR3 sequences, a result attributed to high CDR3 diversity and limited sampling. Group comparisons were based on small numbers of patients: three non-neoplastic, three low-grade glioma and 7 to 9 glioblastoma patients.

Between the V and J ends, shortened by 6 bases and 1 base respectively, the junction contains 5 bases. CDR1 and CDR2, per the germline V gene, are MNHNS and SASEGT. The cysteine opens and the phenylalanine closes a CDR3 of 12 amino acids. Only CDR3 DNA remains: 36 bases, in frame from the first base. TCR alpha and beta CDR3 regions were amplified with the iRepertoire nested amplicon-rescue multiplex PCR (arm-PCR) platform from RNA. One-step reverse transcription and amplification used about 85-400 ng of tissue mRNA or PBMC total RNA as input. Following bead purification, Illumina adapters were added by a secondary multiplex PCR, and libraries between 200 and 400 bp were gel-purified. Demultiplexing relied on internal 6-nucleotide barcodes carried by the libraries. Sequencing of libraries was performed on an Illumina MiSeq with 2x220 or 2x250 nucleotide paired-end reads. Per the original workflow: Paired reads were merged using FLASH 1.2.11 and were aligned to the GRCh37 human genome using BWA-MEM, after which TRA and TRB reads were extracted. V and J assignment used an IMGT-derived reference of cassette sequences and CDR3 motifs that included pseudogenes. Reads were translated in three frames, and productive CDR3s were defined as those with a C...FGXG motif and no stop codons. A clonotype was defined as a unique combination of a V-J cassette pair and a CDR3 amino acid sequence. Reads were filtered by Hamming distance, thresholded by each sample's sequence error rate in mapped regions. The public sequencing data were trimmed at Q25 with fastp and processed into clonotypes with MiXCR by TCRdb, which kept only in-frame beta chains. For every CDR3 protein sequence, its rows merge into one entry that carries the most common genes and DNA. In this record, the V and J calls reflect TCRdb's handling and not the investigators' own analysis. This sample has 3,500 to 4,000 distinct CDR3 sequences in its table, and 80% to 95% of those were observed once. The top ten hold around 27% of the sample.

This TCR came from a human donor with low-grade glioma or glioblastoma, undergoing nonglioma brain surgery, or in good health (not recorded which). Sequences were obtained from glioma tissue, nonneoplastic brain tissue, or PBMCs (not recorded which). The V and J segments used are TRBV6-1 and TRBJ2-3; the D gene is perhaps TRBD2, from 5 matching bases. The CDR3 sequence is CASRRGTDTQYF. The base sequence is TGTGCCAGCAGGAGGGGCACAGATACGCAGTATTTT.